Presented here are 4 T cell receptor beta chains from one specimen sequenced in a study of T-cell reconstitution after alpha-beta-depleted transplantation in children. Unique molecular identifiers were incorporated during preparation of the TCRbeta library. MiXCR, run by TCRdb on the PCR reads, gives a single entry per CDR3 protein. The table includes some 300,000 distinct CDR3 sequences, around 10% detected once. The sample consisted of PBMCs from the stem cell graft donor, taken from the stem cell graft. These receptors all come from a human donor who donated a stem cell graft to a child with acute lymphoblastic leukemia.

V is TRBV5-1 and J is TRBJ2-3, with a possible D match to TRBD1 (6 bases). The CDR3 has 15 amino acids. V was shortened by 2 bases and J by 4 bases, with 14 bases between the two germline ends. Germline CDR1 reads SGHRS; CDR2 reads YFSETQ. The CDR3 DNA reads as TGCGCCAGCAGCTTAATACAGGGTGGTTCAGATACGCAGTATTTT. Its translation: CASSLIQGGSDTQYF.

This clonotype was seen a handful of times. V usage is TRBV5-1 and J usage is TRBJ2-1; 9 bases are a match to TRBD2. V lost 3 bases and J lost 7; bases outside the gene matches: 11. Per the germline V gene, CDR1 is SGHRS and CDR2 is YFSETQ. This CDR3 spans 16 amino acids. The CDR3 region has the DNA TGCGCCAGCAGCTGGACTAGCGTCGGAGGTGTTAATGAGCAGTTCTTC. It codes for CASSWTSVGGVNEQFF.

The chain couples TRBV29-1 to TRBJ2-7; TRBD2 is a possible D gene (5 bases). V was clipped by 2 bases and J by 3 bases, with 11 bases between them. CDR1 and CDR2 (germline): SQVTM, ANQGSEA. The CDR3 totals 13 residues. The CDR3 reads CSVETTGGYEQYF. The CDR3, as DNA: TGCAGCGTTGAAACCACCGGAGGCTACGAGCAGTACTTC.

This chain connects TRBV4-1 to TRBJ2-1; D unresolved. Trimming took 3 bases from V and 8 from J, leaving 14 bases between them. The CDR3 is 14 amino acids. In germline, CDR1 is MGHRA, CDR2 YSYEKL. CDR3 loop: CASSQASLLDEQFF. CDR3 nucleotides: TGCGCCAGCAGCCAGGCCTCCCTTTTAGATGAGCAGTTCTTC.